A selection of T cell receptor beta chains follows, all from one sample in a study of cytomegalovirus exposure and HLA in healthy donors. Libraries were prepared by immunoSEQ multiplex PCR; TCRdb keeps only in-frame clonotypes and omits some of them. The repertoire holds some 120,000 clones, with roughly four fifths as singletons. The specimen sequenced was PBMCs. These TCRs come from a woman between 45 and 65 years old in good health and CMV-seropositive. The CDR3 runs from the conserved cysteine through the conserved F or W. D genes are given only for firm matches. Size values are once, few and many counts, or a class for expanded clones, and some rows have none.

j_gene,v_gene,d_gene,abundance,CDR3aa,CDR3nt
TRBJ1-2,TRBV6-1,TRBD1,-,CASSALTGQINGYTF,TGTGCCAGCAGTGCCCTAACGGGACAGATAAACGGCTACACCTTC
TRBJ1-2,TRBV4-1,TRBD1,-,CASSRIGTVSYGYPF,TGCGCCAGCAGCCGAATTGGGACAGTCAGCTATGGCTACCCCTTC
TRBJ2-6,TRBV5-4,TRBD2,-,CASSSSGSGANVLTF,TGTGCCAGCAGTTCTAGCGGCTCTGGGGCCAACGTCCTGACTTTC
TRBJ1-2,TRBV14,-,-,CASSQGQNYGYTF,TGTGCCAGCAGCCAAGGGCAGAACTATGGCTACACCTTC
TRBJ2-4,TRBV5-1,TRBD2,-,CASSASGGENIQYF,TGCGCCAGCAGCGCTAGCGGGGGGGAAAACATTCAGTACTTC
TRBJ2-7,TRBV5-6,TRBD1,-,CASSLNPGGGYEQYF,TGTGCCAGCAGCTTGAACCCAGGGGGCGGCTACGAGCAGTACTTC
TRBJ1-5,TRBV25-1,-,-,CANKGRGKNQPQHF,TGTGCCAACAAGGGACGGGGGAAAAATCAGCCCCAGCATTTT
TRBJ1-1,TRBV6-5,-,-,CATLKSMNTEAFF,TGTGCCACCCTTAAGAGCATGAACACTGAAGCTTTCTTT
TRBJ2-5,TRBV11-3,TRBD2,once,CASSSGGAGETQYF,TGTGCCAGCAGCTCCGGGGGGGCCGGAGAGACCCAGTACTTC
TRBJ1-5,TRBV5-6,TRBD1,-,CASSSLTGDQPQHF,TGTGCCAGCAGCTCCTTAACAGGGGATCAGCCCCAGCATTTT